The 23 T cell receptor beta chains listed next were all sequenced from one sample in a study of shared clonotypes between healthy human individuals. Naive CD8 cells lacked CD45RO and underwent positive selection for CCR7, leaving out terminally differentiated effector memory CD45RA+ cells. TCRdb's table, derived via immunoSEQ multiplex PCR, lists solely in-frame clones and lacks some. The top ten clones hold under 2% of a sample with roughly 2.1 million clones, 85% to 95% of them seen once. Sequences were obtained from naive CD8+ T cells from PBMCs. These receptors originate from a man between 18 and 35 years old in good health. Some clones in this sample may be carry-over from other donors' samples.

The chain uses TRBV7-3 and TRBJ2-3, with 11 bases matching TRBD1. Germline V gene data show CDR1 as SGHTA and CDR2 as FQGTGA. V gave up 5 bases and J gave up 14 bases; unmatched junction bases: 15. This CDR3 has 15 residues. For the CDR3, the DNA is TGTGCCAGCAGCCTCGAGGGACAGGGGGACCCTAGACTGTATTTT. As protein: CASSLEGQGDPRLYF.

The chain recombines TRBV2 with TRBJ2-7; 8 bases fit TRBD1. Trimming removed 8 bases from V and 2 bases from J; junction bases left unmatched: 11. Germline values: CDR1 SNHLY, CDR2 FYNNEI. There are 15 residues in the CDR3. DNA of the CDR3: TGTGCCAGCCCCCCGTCCAGGGGGCCAACCTACGAGCAGTACTTC. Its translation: CASPPSRGPTYEQYF.

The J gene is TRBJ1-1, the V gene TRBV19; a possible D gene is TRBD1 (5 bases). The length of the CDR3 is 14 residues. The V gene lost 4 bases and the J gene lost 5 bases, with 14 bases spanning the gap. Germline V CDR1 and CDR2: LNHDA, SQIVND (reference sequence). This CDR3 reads CASSNSGGVTEAFF. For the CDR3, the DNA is TGTGCCAGTAGTAATTCCGGGGGGGTGACTGAAGCTTTCTTT.

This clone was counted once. Here the CDR3 reads CASSSLWGGNEQFF. The DNA of the CDR3 is TGCGCCAGCAGCTCCCTCTGGGGGGGCAATGAGCAGTTCTTC. The chain links TRBV5-1 to TRBJ2-1; 7 bases fit TRBD2. The CDR3 runs to 14 residues. Trimming cost V 3 bases and J 6 bases; bases outside gene matches: 6. Germline assignment: CDR1 SGHRS and CDR2 YFSETQ.

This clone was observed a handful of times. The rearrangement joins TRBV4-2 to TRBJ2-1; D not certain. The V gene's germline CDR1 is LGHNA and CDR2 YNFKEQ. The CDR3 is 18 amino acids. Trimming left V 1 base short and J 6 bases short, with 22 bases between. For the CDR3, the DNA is TGTGCCAGCAGCCAAGGTCCTATACCGGCTACCCGGACCAATGAGCAGTTCTTC. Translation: CASSQGPIPATRTNEQFF.

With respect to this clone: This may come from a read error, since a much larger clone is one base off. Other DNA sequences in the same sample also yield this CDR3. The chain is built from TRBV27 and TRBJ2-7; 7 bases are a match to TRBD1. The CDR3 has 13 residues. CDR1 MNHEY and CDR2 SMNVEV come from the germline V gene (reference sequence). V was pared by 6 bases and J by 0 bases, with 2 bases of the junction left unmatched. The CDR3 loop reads CASSRDSSYEQYF. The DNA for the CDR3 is TGTGCCAGCAGCCGGGACAGCTCCTACGAGCAGTACTTC.

The CDR3 DNA reads as TGTGCCAGCAGCCAATTTCTGGGGACTGGGAACACAGATACGCAGTATTTT. Amino acids: CASSQFLGTGNTDTQYF. This sequence joins TRBV7-9 and TRBJ2-3; a weak D match, TRBD2 (6 bases). Germline lookup yields CDR1 SEHNR and CDR2 FQNEAQ (reference sequence). V was shortened by 5 bases and J by 2 bases, with 20 bases between the two germline ends. This CDR3 spans 17 amino acids.

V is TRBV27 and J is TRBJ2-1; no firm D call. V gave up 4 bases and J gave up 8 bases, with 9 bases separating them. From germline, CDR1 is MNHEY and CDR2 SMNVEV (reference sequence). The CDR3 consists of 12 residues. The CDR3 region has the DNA TGTGCCAGCAGTTATAGGTACGATGAGCAGTTCTTC. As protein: CASSYRYDEQFF.

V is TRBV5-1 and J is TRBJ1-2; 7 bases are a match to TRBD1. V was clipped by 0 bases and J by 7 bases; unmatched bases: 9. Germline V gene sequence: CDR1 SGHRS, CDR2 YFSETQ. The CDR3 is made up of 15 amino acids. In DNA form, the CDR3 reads TGCGCCAGCAGCTTGGATGTAGGGGGCTGGTTTGGCTACACCTTC. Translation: CASSLDVGGWFGYTF.

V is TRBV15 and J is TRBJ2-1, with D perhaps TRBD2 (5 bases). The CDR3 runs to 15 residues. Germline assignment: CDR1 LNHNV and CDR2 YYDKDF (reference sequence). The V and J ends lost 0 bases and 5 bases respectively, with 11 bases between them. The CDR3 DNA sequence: TGTGCCACCAGCAGAGAAGGGAGTAACCACAATGAGCAGTTCTTC. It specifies CATSREGSNHNEQFF. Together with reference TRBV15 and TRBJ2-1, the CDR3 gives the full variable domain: DAMVIQNPRYQVTQFGKPVTLSCSQTLNHNVMYWYQQKSSQAPKLLFHYYDKDFNNEADTPDNFQSRRPNTSFCFLDIRSPGLGDTAMYLCATSREGSNHNEQFFGPGTRLTVL.

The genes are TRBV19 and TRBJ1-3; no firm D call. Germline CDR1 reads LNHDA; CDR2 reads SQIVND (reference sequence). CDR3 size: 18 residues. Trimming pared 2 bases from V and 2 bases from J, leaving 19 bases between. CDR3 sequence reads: CASSISPQSRTTGNTIYF. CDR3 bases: TGTGCCAGTAGTATATCGCCCCAAAGCCGAACGACTGGAAACACCATATATTTT.

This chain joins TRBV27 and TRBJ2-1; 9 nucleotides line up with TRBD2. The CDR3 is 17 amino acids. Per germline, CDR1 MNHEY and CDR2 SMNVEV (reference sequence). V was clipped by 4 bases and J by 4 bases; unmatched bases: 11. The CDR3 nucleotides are TGTGCCAGCAGTTCCCTGAGGGCTAGCGGGGATTACAATGAGCAGTTCTTC. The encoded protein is CASSSLRASGDYNEQFF.

The CDR3: CASTGGQLNTEAFF. CDR3 sequence (DNA): TGTGCCTCCACTGGCGGACAGTTGAACACTGAAGCTTTCTTT. V is TRBV2 and J is TRBJ1-1, with D maybe TRBD1 (6 bases). CDR3 size: 14 residues. Trimming cost V 11 bases and J 0 bases, with 16 bases left between them. The germline V gene encodes CDR1 SNHLY and CDR2 FYNNEI. The full variable domain, completed using reference TRBV2 and TRBJ1-1, is EPEVTQTPSHQVTQMGQEVILRCVPISNHLYFYWYRQILGQKVEFLVSFYNNEISEKSEIFDDQFSVERPDGSNFTLKIRSTKLEDSAMYFCASTGGQLNTEAFFGQGTRLTVV.

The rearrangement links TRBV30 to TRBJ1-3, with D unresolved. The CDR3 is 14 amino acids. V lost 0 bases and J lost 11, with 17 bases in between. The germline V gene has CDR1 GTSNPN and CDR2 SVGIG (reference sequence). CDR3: CAWSVLGLESPIYF. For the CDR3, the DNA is TGTGCCTGGAGTGTACTGGGCCTAGAGAGCCCCATATATTTT.

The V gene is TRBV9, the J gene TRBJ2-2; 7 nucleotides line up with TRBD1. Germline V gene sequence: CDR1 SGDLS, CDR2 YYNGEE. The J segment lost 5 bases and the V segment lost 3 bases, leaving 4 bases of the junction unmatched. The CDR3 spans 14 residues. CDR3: CASSADRVTGELFF. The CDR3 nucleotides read TGTGCCAGCAGCGCTGACAGGGTAACCGGGGAGCTGTTTTTT.

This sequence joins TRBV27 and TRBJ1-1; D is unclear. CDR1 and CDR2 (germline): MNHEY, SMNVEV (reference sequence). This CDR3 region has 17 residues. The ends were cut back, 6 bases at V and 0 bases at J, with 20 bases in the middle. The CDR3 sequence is CASSPIRTDRMNTEAFF. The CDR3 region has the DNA TGTGCCAGCAGCCCAATTCGAACAGATAGAATGAACACTGAAGCTTTCTTT.

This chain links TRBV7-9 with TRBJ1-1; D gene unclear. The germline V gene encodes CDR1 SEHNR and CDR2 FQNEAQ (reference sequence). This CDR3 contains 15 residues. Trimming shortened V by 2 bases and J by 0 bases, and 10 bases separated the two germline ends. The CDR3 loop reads CASSLMTSLNTEAFF. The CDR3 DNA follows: TGTGCCAGCAGCTTAATGACCTCTTTGAACACTGAAGCTTTCTTT.

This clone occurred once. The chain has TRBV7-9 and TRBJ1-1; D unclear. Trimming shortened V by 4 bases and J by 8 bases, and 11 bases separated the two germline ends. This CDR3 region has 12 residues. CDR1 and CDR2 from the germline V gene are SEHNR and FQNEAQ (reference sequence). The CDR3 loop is CASSSATREAFF. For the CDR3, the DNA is TGTGCCAGCAGCTCCGCGACACGCGAAGCTTTCTTT.

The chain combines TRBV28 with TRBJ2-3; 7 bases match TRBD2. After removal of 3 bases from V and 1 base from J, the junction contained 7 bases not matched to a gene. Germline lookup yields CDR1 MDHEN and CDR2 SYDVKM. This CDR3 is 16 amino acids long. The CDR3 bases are TGTGCCAGCAGTTTCCTCAGCGGGATGGGCACAGATACGCAGTATTTT. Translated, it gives CASSFLSGMGTDTQYF.

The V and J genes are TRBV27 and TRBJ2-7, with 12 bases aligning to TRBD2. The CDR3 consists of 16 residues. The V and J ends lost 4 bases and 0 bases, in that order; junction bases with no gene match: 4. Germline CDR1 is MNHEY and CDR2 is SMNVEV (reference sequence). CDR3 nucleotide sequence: TGTGCCAGCAGTTCCAGACTAGCGGGGGTCTCCTACGAGCAGTACTTC. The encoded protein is CASSSRLAGVSYEQYF.

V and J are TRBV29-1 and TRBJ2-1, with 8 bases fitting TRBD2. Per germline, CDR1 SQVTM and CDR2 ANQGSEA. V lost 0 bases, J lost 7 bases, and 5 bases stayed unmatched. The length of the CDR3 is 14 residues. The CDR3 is CSVEDSGSWNEQFF. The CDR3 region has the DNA TGCAGCGTTGAAGACAGCGGGAGCTGGAATGAGCAGTTCTTC.

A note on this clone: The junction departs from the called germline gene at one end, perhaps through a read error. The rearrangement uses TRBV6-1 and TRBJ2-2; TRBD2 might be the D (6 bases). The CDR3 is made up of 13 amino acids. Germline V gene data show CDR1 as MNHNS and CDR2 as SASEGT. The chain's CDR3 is CASCENPAGGLFF. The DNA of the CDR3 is TGTGCCAGCTGCGAAAACCCCGCCGGGGGGCTGTTTTTT.

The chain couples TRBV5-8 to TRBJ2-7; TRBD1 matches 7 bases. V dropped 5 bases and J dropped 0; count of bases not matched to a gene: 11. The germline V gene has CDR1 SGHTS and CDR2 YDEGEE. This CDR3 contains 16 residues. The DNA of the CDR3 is TGTGCCAGCAGTGACCGGACAGGCCGGAGCTCCTACGAGCAGTACTTC. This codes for CASSDRTGRSSYEQYF.